The source of this TCR beta chain is a study of T-cell memory formation after mild COVID-19 (TCRdb year 2021). Regarding the study in general: Most TCR sequence clusters were specific to one of the two donors. In two donors, T-cell clones that expanded and contracted after mild COVID-19 were tracked by sequencing TCRalpha and TCRbeta repertoires over time. Two young, previously healthy adult volunteers, one female and one male, were included in the cohort.

General study outcomes and caveats: The detection of some responding clones in pre-infection memory suggests that pre-existing cross-reactive memory T cells joined the SARS-CoV-2 response. Contracting CD4+ clones were found mainly in CM and EM memory subsets, while CD8+ clones were enriched in EMRA. The study included only a couple of mild cases, and larger cohorts that include severe cases with pre-infection samples were judged to be necessary. Balanced CD4/CD8 phenotypes were observed for clones contracting from day 15 to 85, whereas a bias towards CD4+ was observed for a second wave of clones expanding from day 15 to 37. SARS-CoV-2 specificity of the second-wave clones peaking on day 37 was not confirmed.

Turning to this clonotype: Its antigen is not yet known. Per-nucleotide qualities are absent, and no much larger clonotype sits a single base away.

The reads were generated on an Illumina NovaSeq 6000. cDNA libraries for TCRalpha and TCRbeta were prepared by 5'RACE using constant-segment primers, with sample barcodes and unique molecular identifiers added. RNA was extracted from every sample with Trizol reagent. The libraries were amplified in two PCR steps, and the second step added a second sample barcode and Illumina TruSeq adapters. The libraries were sequenced on an Illumina NovaSeq using 2 x 150 bp paired-end reads. As for the authors' bioinformatics: Reads were demultiplexed and collapsed into UMI-guided consensus sequences with migec v1.2.7. Using mixcr v2.1.11, UMI consensuses were aligned to TRA and TRB V and J templates and then assembled into clonotypes. Clonotypes were classified as expanded or contracted when called significant by both edgeR and NoisET, with noise models trained on biological replicates. For edgeR calls, a false discovery rate-adjusted p below 0.01 and a log2 fold-change threshold of 1 were applied. As an exploratory analysis of dynamics, max-normalized trajectories of the 1000 most abundant clonotypes were examined with PCA combined with hierarchical clustering. Separately sequenced CD4+ and CD8+ repertoires were used to assign the CD4 or CD8 phenotype of responding clones. In-frame beta chains were kept once TCRdb had trimmed the public reads at Q25 with fastp and called clones with MiXCR. Every entry covers one CDR3 protein and lists the most common genes and DNA from its rows. V and J calls and clone size were set by TCRdb, not the authors. The sample profile shows 450,000 to 650,000 distinct CDR3 sequences; more than 15% of them were found once. The ten biggest clones cover around 13% of the sample.

Ficoll-Paque density gradient centrifugation was used to isolate PBMCs. There are 14 amino acids in the CDR3, from cysteine to phenylalanine inclusive. Only the CDR3 part of the read is kept: 42 bases, read in frame from the first base. V lost 2 bases and J lost 4 bases; the stretch between them is 9 bases long. From the germline V gene, CDR1 is KGHDR and CDR2 is SFDVKD. The chain links TRBV24-1 with TRBJ2-3; a confident D gene designation cannot be given. This clonotype was obtained from an adult woman who had mild COVID-19 (a few samples of this study predate the infection). The sample titles of this study are shuffled in the database, so cell type and time point are left out; the donor was told from shared clones. The sample comprised PBMCs or a T cell subset sorted from them (not recorded which). The CDR3 reads CATSDYFKADTQYF. The nucleotides read TGTGCCACCAGTGATTATTTTAAGGCAGATACGCAGTATTTT.